This is a list of T cell receptor beta chains from one sample in a study of vaccination effects on CD4 cells after COVID-19. These receptors have no identified antigens. The repertoire was sequenced with immunoSEQ multiplex PCR; TCRdb's copy has only in-frame clones and lacks some. This sample has fewer than 15,000 clones, with approximately 73% found just once. Source: CD4+ T cells from PBMCs cultured with HCoV-NL63 spike peptides, taken after COVID-19 vaccination. Receptor source: a human donor who had a prior SARS-CoV-2 infection. CDR3s include the opening cysteine and the closing phenylalanine or tryptophan. The D gene is left open where the match is weak.

D | J | length | V | CDR3 | DNA
. | TRBJ1-1 | 13 | TRBV5-4 | CASSLDWNTEAFF | TGTGCCAGCAGCTTGGATTGGAACACTGAAGCTTTCTTT
. | TRBJ2-7 | 14 | TRBV6-5 | CASKGQGRAGEQYF | TGTGCCAGCAAAGGCCAGGGGCGCGCGGGCGAGCAGTACTTC
TRBD2 | TRBJ2-5 | 19 | TRBV11-3 | CASSRTGGWVGLRQETQYF | TGTGCCAGCAGCCGCACGGGGGGGTGGGTAGGGTTGAGGCAAGAGACCCAGTACTTC
. | TRBJ2-6 | 15 | TRBV2 | CASSRTDSGANVLTF | TGTGCCAGCAGCAGGACAGATTCTGGGGCCAACGTCCTGACTTTC
TRBD1 | TRBJ2-7 | 13 | TRBV2 | CAGTGGLAYEQYF | TGTGCCGGGACAGGCGGCCTGGCCTACGAGCAGTACTTC
TRBD1 | TRBJ1-5 | 15 | TRBV9 | CASSVEGTGSWPQHF | TGTGCCAGCAGCGTAGAAGGGACAGGGTCCTGGCCCCAGCATTTT
. | TRBJ1-3 | 15 | TRBV28 | CASSLFGLSGNTIYF | TGTGCCAGCAGTTTATTCGGGCTATCTGGAAACACCATATATTTT
TRBD1 | TRBJ2-1 | 15 | TRBV18 | CASSPGQGWHNEQFF | TGTGCCAGCTCACCGGGACAGGGGTGGCACAATGAGCAGTTCTTC
. | TRBJ1-2 | 16 | TRBV11-2 | CASSLGGGVGNYGYTF | TGTGCCAGCAGCTTAGGTGGGGGGGTAGGGAACTATGGCTACACCTTC
. | TRBJ1-1 | 16 | TRBV19 | CASSSGGLGMHTEAFF | TGTGCCAGTAGTAGTGGGGGACTTGGTATGCACACTGAAGCTTTCTTT
. | TRBJ1-3 | 15 | TRBV4-2 | CASSPEGTSGNTIYF | TGTGCCAGCAGCCCAGAGGGGACCTCTGGAAACACCATATATTTT
. | TRBJ1-2 | 18 | TRBV18 | CASSPFSTGTTRNYGYTF | TGTGCCAGCTCACCATTTTCAACAGGGACAACCAGGAACTATGGCTACACCTTC
. | TRBJ2-2 | 14 | TRBV20-1 | CSASSLVNTGELFF | TGCAGTGCTAGTAGTCTTGTGAACACCGGGGAGCTGTTTTTT
TRBD1 | TRBJ2-5 | 15 | TRBV5-1 | CASSYWGQNQETQYF | TGCGCCAGCAGCTACTGGGGACAGAACCAAGAGACCCAGTACTTC
. | TRBJ1-4 | 12 | TRBV5-6 | CASSLSDEKLFF | TGTGCCAGCAGCTTGAGTGATGAAAAACTGTTTTTT
TRBD2 | TRBJ2-2 | 16 | TRBV7-2 | CASSLTSGANTGELFF | TGTGCCAGCAGCTTGACTAGCGGAGCAAACACCGGGGAGCTGTTTTTT
TRBD1 | TRBJ2-3 | 15 | TRBV18 | CASSPQGAGTDTQYF | TGTGCCAGCTCACCACAGGGGGCCGGCACAGATACGCAGTATTTT
. | TRBJ1-1 | 16 | TRBV23-1 | CASSQSRTPGETEAFF | TGCGCCAGCAGTCAATCGCGGACCCCCGGGGAGACTGAAGCTTTCTTT
. | TRBJ1-4 | 14 | TRBV5-1 | CASSLRVSSEKLFF | TGCGCCAGCAGCTTAAGGGTATCGAGTGAAAAACTGTTTTTT
. | TRBJ2-5 | 11 | TRBV3-1/TRBV3-2 | CASSLLETQYF | TGTGCCAGCAGCCTTTTAGAGACCCAGTACTTC